Below, 9 T cell receptor beta chains from the same sample are listed, as sequenced in a study of cytomegalovirus exposure and HLA in healthy donors. Profiled with immunoSEQ multiplex PCR; TCRdb holds only in-frame clones, not every one. The sample holds 100,000 to 150,000 clones; about nine tenths are singletons and the top ten take 2% to 2.5%. Sequencing used PBMCs. The receptor set was obtained from a woman aged 18 to 35 in good health and CMV-seronegative.

The chain links TRBV6-5 to TRBJ1-5; 9 bases fit TRBD1. The CDR3 totals 12 residues. The germline CDR1 and CDR2 sequences are MNHEY and SVGAGI. Trimming took 8 bases from V and 5 from J; bases not matched to a gene: 1. CDR3 loop: CASGQGYQPQHF. For the CDR3, the DNA is TGTGCCAGCGGACAGGGGTATCAGCCCCAGCATTTT.

The rearrangement uses TRBV6-1 and TRBJ1-1; TRBD1 matches 7 bases. The CDR3 sequence is 16 residues long. V lost 4 bases to trimming and J lost 4 bases; unmatched junction nucleotides: 12. Germline V gives CDR1 MNHNS, CDR2 SASEGT. CDR3 coding DNA: TGTGCCAGCAGTGGGGGGACAGTCATTGGAGGCACTGAAGCTTTCTTT. Its translation: CASSGGTVIGGTEAFF.

The CDR3 region has the DNA TGTGCCAGTAGTATTATTGGCGGTGCAGATACGCAGTATTTT. Translation: CASSIIGGADTQYF. This chain uses TRBV19 with TRBJ2-3, with D uncertain. V was shortened by 3 bases and J by 4 bases, with 11 bases between the two germline ends. Germline values: CDR1 LNHDA, CDR2 SQIVND (reference sequence). This CDR3 is 14 amino acids long.

The chain is built from TRBV5-1 and TRBJ2-1; 7 positions agree with TRBD1. The V gene's germline CDR1 is SGHRS and CDR2 YFSETQ. V trimming: 2 bases; J trimming: 6 bases; junction bases outside the gene matches: 8. This CDR3 has 15 residues. CDR3 sequence: CASSFDRVGINEQFF. Written as DNA, the CDR3 is TGCGCCAGCAGCTTTGACAGGGTCGGGATCAATGAGCAGTTCTTC.

The J gene is TRBJ1-5, the V gene TRBV19, with unresolved D. The CDR3 totals 13 residues. Trimming left V 1 base short and J 6 bases short, with 7 bases between. Germline V lookup: CDR1 LNHDA, CDR2 SQIVND (reference sequence). Written as DNA, the CDR3 is TGTGCCAGTAGTATAGCGTGGAGTCAGCCCCAGCATTTT. It codes for CASSIAWSQPQHF.

The chain's CDR3 is CASSRQTGVTEAFF. CDR3 DNA sequence: TGTGCCAGCAGCCGTCAGACAGGGGTGACTGAAGCTTTCTTT. This chain joins TRBV7-8 and TRBJ1-1, with 8 nucleotides matching TRBD1. V lost 5 bases to trimming and J lost 5 bases; unmatched junction nucleotides: 7. Looked up from germline, CDR1 is SGHVS and CDR2 is FQNEAQ. The CDR3 is 14 residues long. The variable domain in full, completed from reference TRBV7-8 and TRBJ1-1, reads GAGVSQSPRYKVAKRGQDVALRCDPISGHVSLFWYQQALGQGPEFLTYFQNEAQLDKSGLPSDRFFAERPEGSVSTLKIQRTQQEDSAVYLCASSRQTGVTEAFFGQGTRLTVV.

This chain uses TRBV9 with TRBJ2-1; 9 bases are a match to TRBD2. The CDR3 runs 16 residues. Unmatched junction bases numbered 15, after V lost 4 bases and J lost 10 bases. Germline CDR1 is SGDLS and CDR2 is YYNGEE. The CDR3 nucleotides read TGTGCCAGCAGCCCCGTAGCGGGAGTATCCCTTCGAGAGCAGTTCTTC. It specifies CASSPVAGVSLREQFF.

This chain links TRBV6-1 with TRBJ2-7; 9 nucleotides agree with TRBD2. CDR3 length: 15 amino acids. The V gene end was trimmed by 7 bases and the J gene end by 2 bases; junction bases not matched to a gene: 9. Germline V lookup: CDR1 MNHNS, CDR2 SASEGT. The CDR3 bases are TGTGCCAGCAAACAGACTAGCGGCGGCCCCTACGAGCAGTACTTC. The encoded protein is CASKQTSGGPYEQYF.

Here the CDR3 reads CASSGTSGRDTDTQYF. The CDR3 nucleotides are TGTGCCAGCAGTGGGACTAGCGGGAGGGACACAGATACGCAGTATTTT. V and J are TRBV27 and TRBJ2-3; 16 nucleotides match TRBD2. The CDR3 runs to 16 residues. The germline V gene encodes CDR1 MNHEY and CDR2 SMNVEV (reference sequence). V lost 5 bases and J lost 2; bases outside the gene matches: 1.